This T cell receptor (beta chain) was documented in a study of CD8 T cells in Susac syndrome. The germline V and J ends were trimmed by 2 bases and 4 bases, with 5 bases remaining between them. From germline, CDR1 is MDHEN and CDR2 SYDVKM. The CDR3 length is 12 residues. A quantity of about 0.5 to 1 ug RNA underwent reverse transcription using random hexamers. TCRdb re-called the immunoSEQ multiplex PCR reads through MiXCR, storing one row per CDR3 protein. This sample carries some 190,000 distinct CDR3 sequences, around 95% of them seen once, and the ten largest clones take 0.093%. J is TRBJ1-2 and V is TRBV28; D is ambiguous. The sample was CD4+ T cells from PBMCs. The receptor was derived from a human donor with multiple sclerosis. For the CDR3, the DNA is TGTGCCAGCAGTTTACGGGTCTATGGCTACACCTTC. This sequence encodes CASSLRVYGYTF.